This T cell receptor (beta chain) emerged from a study of blood T cell repertoires in COVID-19. Whole-study context: Acute and convalescent COVID-19 samples came from the United States, Italy and Spain. The analysed material was cDNA or gDNA that came from T cells, B-cell-depleted T cells, or PBMCs.

From germline, CDR1 is SEHNR and CDR2 FQNEAQ (reference sequence). The CDR3 runs to 15 residues. V dropped 0 bases and J dropped 7 bases, with 15 bases sitting between them. As processed by the authors: Estimation of nucleated cell counts was performed using reference gene primer amplification. Here immunoSEQ multiplex PCR was the method, and the copy in TCRdb shows in-frame clones only, minus some. V and J calls plus clone size are reproduced from that table; the DNA served to infer D and trimming. The repertoire holds about 110,000 clones, with roughly 85% as singletons. Source material: peripheral blood. The rearrangement joins TRBV7-9 to TRBJ2-5, with D perhaps TRBD1 (6 bases). The TCR was taken from a woman aged 55-70 years with acute or convalescent COVID-19. CDR3: CASSLAVPGVGTQYF. In nucleotides, the CDR3 is TGTGCCAGCAGCTTAGCGGTGCCAGGGGTGGGGACCCAGTACTTC.